This paragraph reports one T cell receptor (beta chain). Its antigen is not known. The junction departs from the called germline gene at one end, perhaps through a read error. The sample originates from a study of tumor-infiltrating lymphocytes in primary liver carcinoma. About the research overall: The cohort included men and women aged 30 to 69 years. Sample yields of productive TCRbeta reads, ranging from roughly 3.5 to 7.13 million, were similar across tissue types.

The source of the blood RNA was unsorted whole blood, and germline DNA was extracted as well. The authors made TCR beta cDNA from around 500 ng total RNA with a constant-region primer. ARM-PCR was slightly modified, and three nested multiplex PCR rounds with it gave rise to the TCR beta libraries. TCRdb redid the calling of the multiplex PCR reads with MiXCR, one entry per CDR3 protein. Among roughly 180,000 distinct CDR3 sequences, about 60% were seen once, and the ten largest hold about 72%. Study findings and constraints: Tumors had a significantly higher top-250-clone fraction than blood (p = 0.039).

The receptor was isolated from a man aged 35 to 55 with primary liver carcinoma and hepatitis B virus infection. Specimen: peripheral blood.

The CDR3 spells CASSYSKAGTFSYEQYF. Written as DNA, the CDR3 is TGTGCCAGCAGTTACTCGAAGGCAGGGACCTTCTCCTACGAGCAGTACTTT. The chain combines TRBV6-4 with TRBJ2-7; D may correspond to TRBD1 or TRBD2 (5 bases each). Germline V CDR1 and CDR2: MRHNA, SNTAGT. This CDR3 is built from 17 residues.